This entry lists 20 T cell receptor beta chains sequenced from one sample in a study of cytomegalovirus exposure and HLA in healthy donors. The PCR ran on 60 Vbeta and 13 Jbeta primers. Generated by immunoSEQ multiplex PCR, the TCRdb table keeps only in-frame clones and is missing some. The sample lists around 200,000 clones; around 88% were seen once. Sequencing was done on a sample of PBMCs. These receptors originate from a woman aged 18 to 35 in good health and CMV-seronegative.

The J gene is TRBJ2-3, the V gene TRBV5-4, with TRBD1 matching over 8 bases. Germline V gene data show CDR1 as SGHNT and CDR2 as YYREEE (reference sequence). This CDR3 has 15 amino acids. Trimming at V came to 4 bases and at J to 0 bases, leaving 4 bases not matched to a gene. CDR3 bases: TGTGCCAGCAGCCCGCAGGGGGCGAGCACAGATACGCAGTATTTT. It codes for CASSPQGASTDTQYF. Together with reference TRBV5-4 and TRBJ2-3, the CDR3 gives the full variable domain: ETGVTQSPTHLIKTRGQQVTLRCSSQSGHNTVSWYQQALGQGPQFIFQYYREEENGRGNFPPRFSGLQFPNYSSELNVNALELDDSALYLCASSPQGASTDTQYFGPGTRLTVL.

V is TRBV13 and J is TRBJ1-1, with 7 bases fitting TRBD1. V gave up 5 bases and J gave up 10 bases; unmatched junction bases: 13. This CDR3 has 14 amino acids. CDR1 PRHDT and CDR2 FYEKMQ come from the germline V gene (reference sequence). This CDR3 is CASSPQGGAEGAFF. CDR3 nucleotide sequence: TGTGCCAGCAGCCCGCAGGGGGGTGCGGAGGGAGCTTTCTTT.

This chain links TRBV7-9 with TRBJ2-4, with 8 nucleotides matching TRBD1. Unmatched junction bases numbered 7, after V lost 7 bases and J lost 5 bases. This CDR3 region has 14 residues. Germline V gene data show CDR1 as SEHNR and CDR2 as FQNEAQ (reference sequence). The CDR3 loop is CASTPPDRENIQYF. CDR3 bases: TGTGCCAGCACCCCTCCGGACAGGGAAAACATTCAGTACTTC.

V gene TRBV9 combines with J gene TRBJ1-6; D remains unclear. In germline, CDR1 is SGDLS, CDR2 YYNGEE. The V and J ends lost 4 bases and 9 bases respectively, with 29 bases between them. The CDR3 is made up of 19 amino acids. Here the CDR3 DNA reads TGTGCCAGCAGCCTTCCTATCGGACGGAGCGAGACTAGAGGTTCACCCCTCCACTTT. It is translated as CASSLPIGRSETRGSPLHF.

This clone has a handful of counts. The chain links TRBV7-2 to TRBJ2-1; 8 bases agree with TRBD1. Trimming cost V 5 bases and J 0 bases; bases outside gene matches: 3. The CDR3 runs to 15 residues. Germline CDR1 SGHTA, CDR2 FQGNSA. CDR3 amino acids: CASSPTGDSYNEQFF. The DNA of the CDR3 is TGTGCCAGCAGCCCGACAGGGGACTCCTACAATGAGCAGTTCTTC.

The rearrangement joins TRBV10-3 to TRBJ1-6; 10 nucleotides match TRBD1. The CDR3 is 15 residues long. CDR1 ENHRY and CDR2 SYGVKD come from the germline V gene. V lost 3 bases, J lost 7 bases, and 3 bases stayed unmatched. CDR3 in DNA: TGTGCCATCAGTGACTGGGGACAGGGGAATTCACCCCTCCACTTT. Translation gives CAISDWGQGNSPLHF.

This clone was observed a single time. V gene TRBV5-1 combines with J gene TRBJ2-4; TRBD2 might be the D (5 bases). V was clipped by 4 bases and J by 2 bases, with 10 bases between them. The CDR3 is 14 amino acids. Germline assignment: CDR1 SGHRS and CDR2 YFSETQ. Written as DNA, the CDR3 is TGCGCCAGCAGCGGAGGCGTTTCCAAAAACATTCAGTACTTC. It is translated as CASSGGVSKNIQYF.

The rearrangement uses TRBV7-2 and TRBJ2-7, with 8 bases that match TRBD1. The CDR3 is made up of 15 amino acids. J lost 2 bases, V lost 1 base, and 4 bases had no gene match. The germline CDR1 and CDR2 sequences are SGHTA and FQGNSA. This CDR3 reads CASSLGPGGPYEQYF. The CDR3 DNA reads TGTGCCAGCAGCTTAGGTCCAGGGGGCCCCTACGAGCAGTACTTC.

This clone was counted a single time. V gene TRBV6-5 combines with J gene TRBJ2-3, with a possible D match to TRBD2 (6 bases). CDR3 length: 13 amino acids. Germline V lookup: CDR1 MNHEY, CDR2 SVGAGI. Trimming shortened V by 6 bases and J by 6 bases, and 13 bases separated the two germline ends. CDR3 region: CASRGREGDTQYF. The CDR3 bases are TGTGCCAGCAGGGGGCGGGAAGGTGATACGCAGTATTTT.

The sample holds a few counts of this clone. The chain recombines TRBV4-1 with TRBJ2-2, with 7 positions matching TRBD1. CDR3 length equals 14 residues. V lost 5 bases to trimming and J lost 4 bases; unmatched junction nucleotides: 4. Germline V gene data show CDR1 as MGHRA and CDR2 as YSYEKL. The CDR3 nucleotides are TGCGCCAGCAGCGAGGGACAGTTCACCGGGGAGCTGTTTTTT. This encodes CASSEGQFTGELFF.

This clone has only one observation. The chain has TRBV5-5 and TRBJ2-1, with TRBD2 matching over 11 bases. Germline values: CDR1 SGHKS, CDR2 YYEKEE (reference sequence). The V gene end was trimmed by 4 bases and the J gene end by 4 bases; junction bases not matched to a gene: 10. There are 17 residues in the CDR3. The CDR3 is CASSPLATSGKYNEQFF. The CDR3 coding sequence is TGTGCCAGCAGCCCCTTAGCGACTAGCGGGAAATACAATGAGCAGTTCTTC.

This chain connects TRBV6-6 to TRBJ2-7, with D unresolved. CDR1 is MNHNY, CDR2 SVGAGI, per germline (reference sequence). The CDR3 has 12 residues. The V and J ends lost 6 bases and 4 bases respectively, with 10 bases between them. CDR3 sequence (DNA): TGTGCCAGCAGCCTAGATTGGTACGAGCAGTACTTC. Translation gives CASSLDWYEQYF.

CDR3: CASSFGGLITF. For the CDR3, the DNA is TGTGCCAGCAGTTTTGGGGGCTTGATCACCTTC. The V call is TRBV6-5, the J call TRBJ1-2, with a weak D call TRBD1 (6 bases). This CDR3 has 11 amino acids. Germline V gene sequence: CDR1 MNHEY, CDR2 SVGAGI. Trimming cost V 4 bases and J 13 bases, with 13 bases left between them.

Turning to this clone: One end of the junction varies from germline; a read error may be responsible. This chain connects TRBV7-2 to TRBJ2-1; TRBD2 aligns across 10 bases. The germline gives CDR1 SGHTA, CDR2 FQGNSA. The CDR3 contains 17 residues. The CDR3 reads CASSLGGLAFLYSEQFF. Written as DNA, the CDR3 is TGTGCCAGCAGCTTAGGGGGACTAGCGTTCCTCTACAGTGAGCAGTTCTTC.

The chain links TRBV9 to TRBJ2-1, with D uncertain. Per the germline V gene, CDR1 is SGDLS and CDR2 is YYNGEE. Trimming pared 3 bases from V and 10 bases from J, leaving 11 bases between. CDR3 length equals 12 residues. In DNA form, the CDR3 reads TGTGCCAGCAGCGCCGGGTTTAAGGAGCAGTTCTTC. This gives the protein CASSAGFKEQFF.

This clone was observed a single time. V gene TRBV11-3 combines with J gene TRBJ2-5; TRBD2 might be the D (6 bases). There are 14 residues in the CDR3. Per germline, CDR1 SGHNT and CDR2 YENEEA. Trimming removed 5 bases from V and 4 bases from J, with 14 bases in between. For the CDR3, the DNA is TGTGCCAGCAGCCCATCCCGGGGGACAGAGACCCAGTACTTC. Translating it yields CASSPSRGTETQYF.

The CDR3 DNA follows: TGTGCCAGCAGCCGCGGGACAGTCCAAGAGACCCAGTACTTC. This encodes CASSRGTVQETQYF. The chain links TRBV7-6 to TRBJ2-5; possibly TRBD1 for D (7 bases). CDR3 length equals 14 residues. Germline V gene data show CDR1 as SGHVS and CDR2 as FNYEAQ. The V gene lost 5 bases and the J gene lost 1 base, with 11 bases spanning the gap.

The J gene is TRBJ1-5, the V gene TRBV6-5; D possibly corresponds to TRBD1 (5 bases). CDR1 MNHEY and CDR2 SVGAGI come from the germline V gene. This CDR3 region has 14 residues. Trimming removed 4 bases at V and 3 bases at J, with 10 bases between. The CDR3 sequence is CASSSRQPNQPQHF. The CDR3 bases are TGTGCCAGCAGTTCCCGACAGCCCAATCAGCCCCAGCATTTT.

The CDR3 region has the DNA TGTGCAAGTCGCTCCTCAAATCAGGGGTCGGCCAGCAATCAGCCCCAGCATTTT. It encodes CASRSSNQGSASNQPQHF. The chain links TRBV12-2 to TRBJ1-5; the DNA was not used to check the table's D call, TRBD1. TRBV12-2 is noted as a pseudogene. The CDR3 contains 18 residues.

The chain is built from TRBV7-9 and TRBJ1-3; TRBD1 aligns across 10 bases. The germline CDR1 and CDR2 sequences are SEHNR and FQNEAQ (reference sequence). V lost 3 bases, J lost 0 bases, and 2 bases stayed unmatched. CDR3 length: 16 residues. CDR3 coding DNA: TGTGCCAGCAGCTTGGGGACAGGGGCCTCTGGAAACACCATATATTTT. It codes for CASSLGTGASGNTIYF.